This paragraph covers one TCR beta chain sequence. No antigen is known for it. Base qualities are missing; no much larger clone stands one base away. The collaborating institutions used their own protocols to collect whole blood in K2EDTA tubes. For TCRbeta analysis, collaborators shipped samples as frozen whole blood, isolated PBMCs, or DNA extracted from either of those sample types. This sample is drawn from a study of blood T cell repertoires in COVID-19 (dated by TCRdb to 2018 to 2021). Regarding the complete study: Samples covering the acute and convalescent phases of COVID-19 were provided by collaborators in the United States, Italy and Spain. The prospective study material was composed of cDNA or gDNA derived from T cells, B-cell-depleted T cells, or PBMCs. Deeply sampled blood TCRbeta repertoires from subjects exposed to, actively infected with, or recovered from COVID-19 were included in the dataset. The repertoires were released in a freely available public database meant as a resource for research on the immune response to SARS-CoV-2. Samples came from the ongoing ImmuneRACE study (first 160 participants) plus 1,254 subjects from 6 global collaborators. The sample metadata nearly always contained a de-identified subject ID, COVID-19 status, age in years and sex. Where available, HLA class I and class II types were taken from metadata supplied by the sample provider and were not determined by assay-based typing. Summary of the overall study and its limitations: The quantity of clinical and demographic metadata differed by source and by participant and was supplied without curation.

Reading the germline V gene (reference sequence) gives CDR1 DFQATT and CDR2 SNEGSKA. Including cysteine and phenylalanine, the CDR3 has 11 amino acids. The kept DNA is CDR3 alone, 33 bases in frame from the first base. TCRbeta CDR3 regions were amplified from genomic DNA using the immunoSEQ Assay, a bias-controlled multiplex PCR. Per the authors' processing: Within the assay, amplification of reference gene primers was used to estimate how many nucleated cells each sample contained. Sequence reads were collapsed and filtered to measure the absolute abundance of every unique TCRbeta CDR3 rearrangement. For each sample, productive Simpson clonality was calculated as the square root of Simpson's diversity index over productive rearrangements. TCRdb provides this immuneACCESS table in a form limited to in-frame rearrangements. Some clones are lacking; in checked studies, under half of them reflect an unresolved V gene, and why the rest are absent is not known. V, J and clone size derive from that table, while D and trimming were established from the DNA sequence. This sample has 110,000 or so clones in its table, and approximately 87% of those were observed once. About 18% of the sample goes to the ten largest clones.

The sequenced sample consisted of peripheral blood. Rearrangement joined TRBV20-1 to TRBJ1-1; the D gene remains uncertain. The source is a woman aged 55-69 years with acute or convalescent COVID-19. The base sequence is TGCAGGGTACAGAAGAACACTGAAGCTTTCTTT. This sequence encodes CRVQKNTEAFF.